This entry lists 10 T cell receptor beta chains sequenced from one sample in a study of post-analysis software for immune sequencing data. The study's findings and limits: Included in a set of about five TRBV segments more frequent in patients than controls were TRBV5-6, TRBV5-1 and TRBV20-1.

Unique molecular identifiers tagged the TCR beta cDNA libraries. MiXCR, applied by TCRdb to the PCR reads, yields one record per CDR3 protein. The data show roughly 870,000 distinct CDR3 sequences, with around 50% seen just once and approximately 4.3% held by the top ten. These receptors' antigens are unknown. Material: blood. Receptor source: a girl under 18 with multiple sclerosis.

This clonotype occurred a few times. The chain couples TRBV7-8 to TRBJ2-3; D not resolved. CDR1 SGHVS and CDR2 FQNEAQ come from the germline V gene. The length of the CDR3 is 14 residues. The V gene lost 5 bases and the J gene lost 6 bases, with 15 bases spanning the gap. This CDR3 is CASSLGPVQDTQYF. In nucleotides, the CDR3 is TGTGCCAGCAGCCTTGGACCGGTCCAGGATACGCAGTATTTT.

This clonotype was counted between two and nine times. The V call is TRBV7-2, the J call TRBJ2-1, with D unresolved. This CDR3 has 16 residues. Trimming removed 0 bases from V and 0 bases from J, with 9 bases in between. Germline CDR1 reads SGHTA; CDR2 reads FQGNSA. The CDR3: CASSLAGTLSYNEQFF. For the CDR3, the DNA is TGTGCCAGCAGCTTAGCGGGAACCCTCTCCTACAATGAGCAGTTCTTC.

A few counts support this clonotype. The V and J genes are TRBV18 and TRBJ2-1; the D gene is possibly TRBD1 (6 bases). CDR3 length equals 17 residues. CDR1 and CDR2 from the germline V gene are KGHSH and LQKENI. Trimming stripped 0 bases from V and 7 bases from J, with 19 bases between. Here the CDR3 DNA reads TGTGCCAGCTCACCACCTATGGGCCCCCTTACAGGGAATGAGCAGTTCTTC. Protein sequence: CASSPPMGPLTGNEQFF.

The chain uses TRBV28 and TRBJ2-4; TRBD2 agrees at 7 bases. Germline V CDR1 and CDR2: MDHEN, SYDVKM. V dropped 2 bases and J dropped 7; count of bases not matched to a gene: 5. This CDR3 region has 14 residues. CDR3 DNA sequence: TGTGCCAGCAGTTTAGCGGGGGTTAGGAACATTCAGTACTTC. Amino acid sequence: CASSLAGVRNIQYF.

This chain uses TRBV29-1 with TRBJ2-1; no clear D gene. Trimming removed 2 bases at V and 4 bases at J, with 3 bases between. Germline CDR1 reads SQVTM; CDR2 reads ANQGSEA. This CDR3 contains 11 residues. The chain's CDR3 is CSVELYNEQFF. The CDR3 nucleotides read TGCAGCGTTGAACTGTACAATGAGCAGTTCTTC.

This chain links TRBV12-5 with TRBJ1-2; D call uncertain. Germline assignment: CDR1 LGHNT and CDR2 FRNRAP. There are 12 residues in the CDR3. Trimming removed 3 bases from V and 8 bases from J, with 10 bases in between. CDR3 in amino acids: CASGLRSYGYTF. DNA for the CDR3: TGTGCTAGTGGTTTAAGGTCTTACGGCTACACCTTC.

This clonotype appeared many times. The chain is built from TRBV6-5 and TRBJ2-3; D call uncertain. The V and J ends lost 0 bases and 4 bases respectively, with 8 bases between them. CDR1 is MNHEY, CDR2 SVGAGI, per germline. The CDR3 covers 14 residues. The DNA for the CDR3 is TGTGCCAGCAGTTACTCGATCAGTTCAGATACGCAGTATTTT. This translates into CASSYSISSDTQYF.

This clonotype turned up a few times. The chain employs TRBV12-3 or TRBV12-4 and TRBJ2-1; weak D call: TRBD1 (5 bases). Trimming pared 6 bases from V and 8 bases from J, leaving 17 bases between. The CDR3 consists of 14 residues. The CDR3 DNA is TGTGCCAGCAGACCGGGCCAAGCAGGGTATGAGCAGTTCTTC. Translated, it gives CASRPGQAGYEQFF.

The chain carries TRBV5-1 and TRBJ2-5, with 10 bases aligning to TRBD1. Trimming removed 3 bases from V and 3 bases from J; junction bases left unmatched: 2. From germline, CDR1 is SGHRS and CDR2 YFSETQ. CDR3 length equals 14 residues. CDR3 residues: CASSYGTGEETQYF. In nucleotides, the CDR3 is TGCGCCAGCAGCTACGGGACAGGGGAAGAGACCCAGTACTTC.

The rearrangement links TRBV5-1 to TRBJ2-7; D perhaps matches TRBD1 (6 bases). Germline loops: CDR1 SGHRS, CDR2 YFSETQ. Trimming removed 4 bases at V and 0 bases at J, with 11 bases between. The CDR3 spans 14 residues. The CDR3 DNA sequence: TGCGCCAGCAGCACGGACAGAGTCTCCTACGAGCAGTACTTC. Amino acids: CASSTDRVSYEQYF.